Given below is one TCR beta chain in context. Antigen specificity is unknown. With 60 Vbeta and 13 Jbeta primers, the PCR was carried out. Data came from immunoSEQ multiplex PCR; TCRdb stores just in-frame clones and leaves some out. The top ten hold about 1.2% of the sample, which has roughly 180,000 clones, about 9% seen once. The source of the sample is a study of cytomegalovirus exposure and HLA in healthy donors. Study-wide results and limits: The authors excluded some V segments, including TRBV6-2 and TRBV6-3, as indistinguishable.

From germline, CDR1 is MGHRA and CDR2 YSYEKL. The CDR3 is made up of 14 amino acids. Trimming left V 2 bases short and J 0 bases short, with 7 bases between. Input material: PBMCs. The chain links TRBV4-1 to TRBJ1-1, with D perhaps matching TRBD1 (6 bases). This sequence originates from a woman aged 25 to 39 in good health and CMV-seropositive. The CDR3 DNA is TGCGCCAGCAGCCAAACAGGGTTGAACACTGAAGCTTTCTTT. It is translated as CASSQTGLNTEAFF.